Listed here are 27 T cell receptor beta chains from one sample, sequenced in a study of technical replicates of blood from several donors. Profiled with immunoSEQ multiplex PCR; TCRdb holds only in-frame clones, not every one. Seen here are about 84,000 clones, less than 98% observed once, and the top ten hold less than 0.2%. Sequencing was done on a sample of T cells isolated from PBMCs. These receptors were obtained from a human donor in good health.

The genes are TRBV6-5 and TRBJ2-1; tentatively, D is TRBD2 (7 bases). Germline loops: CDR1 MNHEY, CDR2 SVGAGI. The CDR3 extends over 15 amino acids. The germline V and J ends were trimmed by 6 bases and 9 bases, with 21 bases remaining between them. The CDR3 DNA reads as TGTGCCAGCAGCCGGTACGGGGGGACGGGGGCTGAGCAGTTCTTC. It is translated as CASSRYGGTGAEQFF.

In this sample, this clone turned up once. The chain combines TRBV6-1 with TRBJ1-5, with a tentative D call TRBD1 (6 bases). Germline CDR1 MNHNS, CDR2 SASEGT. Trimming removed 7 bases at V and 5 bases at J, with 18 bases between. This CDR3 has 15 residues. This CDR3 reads CASTPRVTGDQPQHF. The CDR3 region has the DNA TGTGCCAGCACGCCGAGGGTGACAGGAGATCAGCCCCAGCATTTT.

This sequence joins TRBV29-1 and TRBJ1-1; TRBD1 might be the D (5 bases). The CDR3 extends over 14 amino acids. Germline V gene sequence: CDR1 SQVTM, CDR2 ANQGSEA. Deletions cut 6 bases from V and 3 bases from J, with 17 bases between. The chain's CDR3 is CSVAPRGEHTEAFF. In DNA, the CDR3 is TGCAGCGTCGCCCCTCGGGGGGAACACACTGAAGCTTTCTTT.

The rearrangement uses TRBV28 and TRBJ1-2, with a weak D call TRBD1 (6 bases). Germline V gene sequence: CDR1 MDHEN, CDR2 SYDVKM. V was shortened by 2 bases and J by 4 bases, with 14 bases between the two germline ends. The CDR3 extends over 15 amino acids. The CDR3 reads CASSLEGDFLYGYTF. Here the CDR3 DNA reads TGTGCCAGCAGTTTAGAGGGGGATTTCCTCTATGGCTACACCTTC.

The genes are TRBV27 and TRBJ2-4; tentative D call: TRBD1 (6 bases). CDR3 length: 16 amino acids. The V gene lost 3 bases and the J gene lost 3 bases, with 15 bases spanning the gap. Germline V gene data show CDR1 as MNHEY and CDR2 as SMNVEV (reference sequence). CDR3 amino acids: CASSLYRDFGKNIQYF. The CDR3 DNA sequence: TGTGCCAGCAGTTTGTACAGGGATTTCGGCAAAAACATTCAGTACTTC.

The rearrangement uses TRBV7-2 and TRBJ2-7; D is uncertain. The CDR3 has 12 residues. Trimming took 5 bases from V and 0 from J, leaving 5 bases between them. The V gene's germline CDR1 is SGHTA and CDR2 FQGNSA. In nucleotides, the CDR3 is TGTGCCAGCAGCCTGAGCTCCTACGAGCAGTACTTC. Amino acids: CASSLSSYEQYF.

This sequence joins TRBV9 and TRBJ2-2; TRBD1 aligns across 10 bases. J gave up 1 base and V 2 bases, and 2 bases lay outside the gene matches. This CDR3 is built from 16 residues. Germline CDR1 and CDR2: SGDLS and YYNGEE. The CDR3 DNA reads TGTGCCAGCAGCGTGGGACAGGGGTTGAACACCGGGGAGCTGTTTTTT. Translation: CASSVGQGLNTGELFF. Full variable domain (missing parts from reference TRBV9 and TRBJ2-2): DSGVTQTPKHLITATGQRVTLRCSPRSGDLSVYWYQQSLDQGLQFLIQYYNGEERAKGNILERFSAQQFPDLHSELNLSSLELGDSALYFCASSVGQGLNTGELFFGEGSRLTVL.

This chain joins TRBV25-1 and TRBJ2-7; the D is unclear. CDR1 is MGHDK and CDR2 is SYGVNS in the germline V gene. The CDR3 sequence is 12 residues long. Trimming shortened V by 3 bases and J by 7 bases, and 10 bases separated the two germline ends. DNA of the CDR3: TGTGCCAGCAGTGACCCCGGGTGGGAGCAGTACTTC. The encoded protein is CASSDPGWEQYF.

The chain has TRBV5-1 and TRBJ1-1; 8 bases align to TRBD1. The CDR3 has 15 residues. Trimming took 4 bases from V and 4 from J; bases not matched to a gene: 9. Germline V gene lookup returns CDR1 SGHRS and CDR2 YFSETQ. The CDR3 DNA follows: TGCGCCAGCAGCGCATCAGGGGGCGCGGGCACTGAAGCTTTCTTT. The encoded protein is CASSASGGAGTEAFF.

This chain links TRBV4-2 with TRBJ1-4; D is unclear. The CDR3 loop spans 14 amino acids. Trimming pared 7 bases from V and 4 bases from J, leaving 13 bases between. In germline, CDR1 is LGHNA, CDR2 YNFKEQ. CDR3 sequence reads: CASNSPRGNEKLFF. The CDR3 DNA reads TGTGCCAGCAATTCTCCACGGGGTAATGAAAAACTGTTTTTT.

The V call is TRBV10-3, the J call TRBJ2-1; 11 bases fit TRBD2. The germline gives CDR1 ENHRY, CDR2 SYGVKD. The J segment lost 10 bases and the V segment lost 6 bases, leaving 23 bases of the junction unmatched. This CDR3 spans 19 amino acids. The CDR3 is CAISPKTSGAFVRVYEQFF. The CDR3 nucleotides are TGTGCCATCAGCCCTAAGACTAGCGGGGCTTTCGTACGGGTTTACGAGCAGTTCTTC.

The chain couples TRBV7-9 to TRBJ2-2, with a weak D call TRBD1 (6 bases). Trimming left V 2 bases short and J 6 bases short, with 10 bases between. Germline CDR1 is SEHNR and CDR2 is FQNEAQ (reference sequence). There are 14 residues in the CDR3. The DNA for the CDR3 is TGTGCCAGCAGCTTACCAGGGGATCCCGGGGAGCTGTTTTTT. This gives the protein CASSLPGDPGELFF.

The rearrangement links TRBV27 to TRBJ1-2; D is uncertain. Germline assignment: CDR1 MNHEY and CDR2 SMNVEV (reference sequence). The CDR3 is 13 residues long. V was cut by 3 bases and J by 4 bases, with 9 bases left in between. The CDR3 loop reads CASSFDGGYGYTF. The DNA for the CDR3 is TGTGCCAGCAGTTTTGACGGAGGCTATGGCTACACCTTC.

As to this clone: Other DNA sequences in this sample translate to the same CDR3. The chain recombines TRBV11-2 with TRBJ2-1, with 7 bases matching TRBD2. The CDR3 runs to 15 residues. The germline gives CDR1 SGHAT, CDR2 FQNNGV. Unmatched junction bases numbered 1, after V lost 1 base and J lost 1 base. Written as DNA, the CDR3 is TGTGCCAGCAGCTTAGTGGGGGGGTCCTACAATGAGCAGTTCTTC. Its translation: CASSLVGGSYNEQFF.

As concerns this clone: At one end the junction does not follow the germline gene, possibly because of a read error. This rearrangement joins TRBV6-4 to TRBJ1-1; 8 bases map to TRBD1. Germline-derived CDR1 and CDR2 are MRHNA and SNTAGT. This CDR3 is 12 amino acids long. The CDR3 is CWGQDLNTEAFF. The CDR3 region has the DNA TGCTGGGGACAGGACTTAAACACTGAAGCTTTCTTT.

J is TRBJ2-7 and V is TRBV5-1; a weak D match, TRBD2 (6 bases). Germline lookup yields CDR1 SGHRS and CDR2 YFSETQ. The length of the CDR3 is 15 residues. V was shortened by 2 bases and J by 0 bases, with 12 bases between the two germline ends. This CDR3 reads CASSFLGGYSYEQYF. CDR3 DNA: TGCGCCAGCAGCTTTCTTGGGGGGTACTCCTACGAGCAGTACTTC.

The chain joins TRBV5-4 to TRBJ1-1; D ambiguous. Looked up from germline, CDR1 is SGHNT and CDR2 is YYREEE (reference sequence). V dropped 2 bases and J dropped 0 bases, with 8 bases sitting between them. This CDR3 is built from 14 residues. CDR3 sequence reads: CASSLQLMNTEAFF. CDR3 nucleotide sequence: TGTGCCAGCAGCTTACAGCTAATGAACACTGAAGCTTTCTTT.

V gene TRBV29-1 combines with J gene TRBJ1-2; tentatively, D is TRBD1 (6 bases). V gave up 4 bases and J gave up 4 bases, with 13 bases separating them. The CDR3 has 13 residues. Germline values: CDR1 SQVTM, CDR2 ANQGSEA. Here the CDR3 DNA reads TGCAGCGTTGTCCGGGACACTAGCTATGGCTACACCTTC. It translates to CSVVRDTSYGYTF.

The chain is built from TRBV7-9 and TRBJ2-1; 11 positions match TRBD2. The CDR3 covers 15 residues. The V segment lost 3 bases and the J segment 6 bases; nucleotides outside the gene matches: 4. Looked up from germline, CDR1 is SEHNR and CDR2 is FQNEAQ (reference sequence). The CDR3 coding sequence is TGTGCCAGCAGCTTCGGGACTAGCGGAGGCAATGAGCAGTTCTTC. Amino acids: CASSFGTSGGNEQFF.

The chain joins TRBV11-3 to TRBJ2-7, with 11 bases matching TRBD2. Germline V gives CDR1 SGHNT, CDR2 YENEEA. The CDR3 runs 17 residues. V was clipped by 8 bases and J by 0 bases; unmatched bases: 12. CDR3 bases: TGTGCCAGCCGAGGGGAAGTAGCGGGAGGGAACTCCTACGAGCAGTACTTC. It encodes CASRGEVAGGNSYEQYF.

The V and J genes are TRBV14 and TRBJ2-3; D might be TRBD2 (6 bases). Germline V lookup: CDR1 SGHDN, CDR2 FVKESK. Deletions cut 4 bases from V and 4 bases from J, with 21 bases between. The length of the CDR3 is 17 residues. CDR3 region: CASSRRLGTERPDTQYF. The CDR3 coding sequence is TGTGCCAGCAGCCGCAGACTAGGGACGGAACGTCCAGATACGCAGTATTTT.

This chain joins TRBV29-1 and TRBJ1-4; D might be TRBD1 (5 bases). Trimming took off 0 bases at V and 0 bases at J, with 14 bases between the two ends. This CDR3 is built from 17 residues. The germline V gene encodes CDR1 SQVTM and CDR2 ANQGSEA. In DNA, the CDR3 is TGCAGCGTTGAAGATTATCGGGACTTCGCAACTAATGAAAAACTGTTTTTT. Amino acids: CSVEDYRDFATNEKLFF.

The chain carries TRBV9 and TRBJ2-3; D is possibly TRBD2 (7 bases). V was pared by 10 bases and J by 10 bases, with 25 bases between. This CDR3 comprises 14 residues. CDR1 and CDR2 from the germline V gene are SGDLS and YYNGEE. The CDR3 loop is CAGLLSMGGPPQYF. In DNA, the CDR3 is TGTGCCGGCTTGCTCAGTATGGGGGGGCCCCCGCAGTATTTT.

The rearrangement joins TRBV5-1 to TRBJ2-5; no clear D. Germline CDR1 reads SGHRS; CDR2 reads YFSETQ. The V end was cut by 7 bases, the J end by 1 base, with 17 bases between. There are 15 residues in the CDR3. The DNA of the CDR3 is TGCGCCAGCTCCTCACATAGCCAGTTCCAAGAGACCCAGTACTTC. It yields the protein CASSSHSQFQETQYF. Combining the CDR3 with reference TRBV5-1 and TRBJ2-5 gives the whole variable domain KAGVTQTPRYLIKTRGQQVTLSCSPISGHRSVSWYQQTPGQGLQFLFEYFSETQRNKGNFPGRFSGRQFSNSRSEMNVSTLELGDSALYLCASSSHSQFQETQYFGPGTRLLVL.

In DNA, the CDR3 is TGTGCCAGCAGCTCTCAGTCCTCTGGAAACACCATATATTTT. Amino acids: CASSSQSSGNTIYF. The chain links TRBV7-9 to TRBJ1-3; no definite D call. Trimming removed 4 bases at V and 0 bases at J, with 7 bases between. Germline values: CDR1 SEHNR, CDR2 FQNEAQ (reference sequence). The CDR3 is 14 residues long.

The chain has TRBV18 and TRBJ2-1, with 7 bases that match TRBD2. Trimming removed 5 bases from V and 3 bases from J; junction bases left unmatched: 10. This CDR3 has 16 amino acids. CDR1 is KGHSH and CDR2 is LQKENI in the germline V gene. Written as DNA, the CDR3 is TGTGCCAGCTCAAGTTATTCGGGGGGTGGCTACAATGAGCAGTTCTTC. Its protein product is CASSSYSGGGYNEQFF.

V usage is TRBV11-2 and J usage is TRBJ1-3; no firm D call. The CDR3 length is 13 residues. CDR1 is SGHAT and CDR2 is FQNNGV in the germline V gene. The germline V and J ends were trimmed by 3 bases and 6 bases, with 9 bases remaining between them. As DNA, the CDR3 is TGTGCCAGCAGCTTCGACATTATAAACACCATATATTTT. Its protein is CASSFDIINTIYF. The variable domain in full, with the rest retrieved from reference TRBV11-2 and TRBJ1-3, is EAGVAQSPRYKIIEKRQSVAFWCNPISGHATLYWYQQILGQGPKLLIQFQNNGVVDDSQLPKDRFSAERLKGVDSTLKIQPAKLEDSAVYLCASSFDIINTIYFGEGSWLTVV.